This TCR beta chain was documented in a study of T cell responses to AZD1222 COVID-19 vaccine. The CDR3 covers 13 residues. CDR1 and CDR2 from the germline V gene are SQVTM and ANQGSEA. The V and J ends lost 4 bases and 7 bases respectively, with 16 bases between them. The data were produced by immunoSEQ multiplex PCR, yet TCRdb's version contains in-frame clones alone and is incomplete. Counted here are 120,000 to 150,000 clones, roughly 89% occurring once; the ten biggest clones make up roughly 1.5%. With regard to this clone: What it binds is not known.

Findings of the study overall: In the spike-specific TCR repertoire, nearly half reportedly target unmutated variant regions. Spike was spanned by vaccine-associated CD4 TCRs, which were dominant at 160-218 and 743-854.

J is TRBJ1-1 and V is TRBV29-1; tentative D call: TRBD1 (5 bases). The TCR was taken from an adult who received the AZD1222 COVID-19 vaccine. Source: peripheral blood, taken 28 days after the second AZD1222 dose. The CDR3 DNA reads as TGCAGCGTTGGTCTGGGGCCGAGCGTTGAAGCTTTCTTT. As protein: CSVGLGPSVEAFF.